Following are 9 T cell receptor beta chains from one sample sequenced in a study of blood T cell repertoires in COVID-19. Sequencing was performed with immunoSEQ multiplex PCR; in TCRdb, only in-frame clones are kept and a portion is missing. This repertoire shows 200,000 to 250,000 clones, about four fifths found once; its top ten account for less than 2.5%. Sequencing used peripheral blood. These receptors all stem from a woman aged 60-75 years with acute or convalescent COVID-19.

This clone turned up a few times. The V gene is TRBV12-3 or TRBV12-4, the J gene TRBJ2-5; D is perhaps TRBD1 (5 bases). V dropped 3 bases and J dropped 4 bases, with 9 bases sitting between them. The CDR3 has 13 residues. This CDR3 reads CASSFSGPETQYF. CDR3 nucleotide sequence: TGTGCCAGCAGTTTTTCAGGGCCAGAGACCCAGTACTTC.

Note on this clone: The sample has other DNA sequences that encode this CDR3 too. The CDR3 region is CASSPGGADTQYF. The DNA for the CDR3 is TGTGCCAGCAGCCCCGGGGGGGCAGATACGCAGTATTTT. The chain uses TRBV11-3 and TRBJ2-3; TRBD2 matches 8 bases. The CDR3 has 13 residues. CDR1 is SGHNT, CDR2 YENEEA, per germline. J was trimmed by 4 bases and V by 5 bases; bases with no gene match: 2.

This clone was detected only once. This CDR3 reads CASSARARSYNSPLHF. The CDR3 nucleotides read TGTGCCAGCAGCGCCAGGGCGAGAAGTTATAATTCACCCCTCCACTTT. The rearrangement joins TRBV2 to TRBJ1-6; tentatively, D is TRBD1 (5 bases). Trimming took off 6 bases at V and 4 bases at J, with 16 bases between the two ends. This CDR3 has 16 amino acids. The germline V gene encodes CDR1 SNHLY and CDR2 FYNNEI.

This clone was counted only a few times. The chain has TRBV4-2 and TRBJ1-1; 7 nucleotides match TRBD1. Losses at the gene ends were 7 bases for V and 3 bases for J; bases not matched to a gene: 11. Germline lookup yields CDR1 LGHNA and CDR2 YNFKEQ. The CDR3 is 15 amino acids. CDR3: CASTDGYRGHTEAFF. The CDR3 DNA is TGTGCCAGCACGGACGGATACAGGGGCCACACTGAAGCTTTCTTT.

This clone was detected once. The V and J genes are TRBV6-6 and TRBJ1-5, with a tentative D call TRBD1 (6 bases). CDR3 size: 15 residues. The germline gives CDR1 MNHNY, CDR2 SVGAGI (reference sequence). The V gene lost 0 bases and the J gene lost 3 bases, with 9 bases spanning the gap. The CDR3 DNA follows: TGTGCCAGCAGTTACTCAACAGGGATCAATCAGCCCCAGCATTTT. This encodes CASSYSTGINQPQHF.

V gene TRBV11-2 combines with J gene TRBJ2-7; 10 bases line up with TRBD1. V was pared by 1 base and J by 3 bases, with 6 bases of the junction left unmatched. The CDR3 spans 16 residues. Germline loops: CDR1 SGHAT, CDR2 FQNNGV. In nucleotides, the CDR3 is TGTGCCAGCAGCTTAGTGGTGGGACAGGGGTTCTACGAGCAGTACTTC. It yields the protein CASSLVVGQGFYEQYF.

This chain connects TRBV18 to TRBJ2-1, with TRBD2 matching over 11 bases. Per germline, CDR1 KGHSH and CDR2 LQKENI. V lost 3 bases, J lost 7 bases, and 5 bases stayed unmatched. CDR3 size: 15 residues. The CDR3 DNA is TGTGCCAGCTCACCCTCCGGGACTAGCGGTAATGAGCAGTTCTTC. This gives the protein CASSPSGTSGNEQFF.

The genes are TRBV5-1 and TRBJ2-2; TRBD2 matches 14 bases. The V and J ends lost 1 base and 0 bases, in that order; junction bases with no gene match: 8. Germline V CDR1 and CDR2: SGHRS, YFSETQ. The CDR3 runs to 20 residues. The CDR3 sequence: CASSLWGLAGADSNTGELFF. CDR3 nucleotide sequence: TGCGCCAGCAGCTTGTGGGGACTAGCGGGGGCAGACTCGAACACCGGGGAGCTGTTTTTT. Combining the CDR3 with reference TRBV5-1 and TRBJ2-2 gives the whole variable domain KAGVTQTPRYLIKTRGQQVTLSCSPISGHRSVSWYQQTPGQGLQFLFEYFSETQRNKGNFPGRFSGRQFSNSRSEMNVSTLELGDSALYLCASSLWGLAGADSNTGELFFGEGSRLTVL.

V is TRBV25-1 and J is TRBJ2-5; D might be TRBD2 (6 bases). Trimming shortened V by 9 bases and J by 5 bases, and 10 bases separated the two germline ends. Germline CDR1 and CDR2: MGHDK and SYGVNS. The CDR3 has 11 residues. DNA for the CDR3: TGTGCCAGTAGGCTAGCGGAGACCCAGTACTTC. Translated, it gives CASRLAETQYF.